This T cell receptor (beta chain) was recovered during a study of T-cell memory formation after mild COVID-19. Whole-study results and caveats: Mainly in CM and EM were contracting CD4+ clones; CD8+ were in EMRA. Later expanders leaned CD4+, whereas clones that contracted between day 15 and 85 were balanced CD4/CD8.

The CDR3 extends over 15 amino acids. Looked up from germline, CDR1 is LGHDT and CDR2 is YNNKEL (reference sequence). Germline trimming cut 4 bases from V and 4 bases from J; bases unmatched to any gene: 7. This clonotype was seen a few times. The antigen is undetermined. 5'RACE primed at constant segments yielded TCR alpha and TCR beta cDNA libraries bearing sample barcodes and UMIs. TCRdb fed the 5' RACE reads into MiXCR, producing one record per CDR3 protein. The sample shows some 160,000 distinct CDR3 sequences, around 30% of them seen only once. The sample taken for sequencing was PBMCs or a T cell subset sorted from them (not recorded which). V gene TRBV3-1 combines with J gene TRBJ2-7, with 10 bases matching TRBD2. This receptor was identified in an adult woman who had mild COVID-19 (a few samples of this study predate the infection). Cell type and time point are not known. CDR3 in amino acids: CASSPTGLAAYEQYF. The CDR3 DNA follows: TGTGCCAGCAGCCCAACCGGACTAGCGGCTTACGAGCAGTACTTC.